Reported below is one T cell receptor (beta chain). This CDR3 region has 16 residues. The germline V gene has CDR1 KGHSH and CDR2 LQKENI. Trimming at V came to 0 bases and at J to 5 bases, leaving 5 bases not matched to a gene. This record comes from a study of T cells in tuberculosis. As for time point: new active TB diagnosis, blood taken before or within 7 days of starting treatment. Positive smear microscopy and/or M. tuberculosis culture confirmed active disease. TCRdb's table, derived via immunoSEQ multiplex PCR, lists solely in-frame clones and lacks some. The table lists roughly 35,000 clones, about 92% of them singletons.

This sequence originates from an adult with tuberculosis. Some clones in this sample may be carry-over from other donors' samples. The rearrangement joins TRBV18 to TRBJ2-1, with 9 bases identical to TRBD2. The sample consisted of PBMCs, taken at tuberculosis diagnosis. CDR3 residues: CASSPPSAGGNNEQFF. In nucleotides, the CDR3 is TGTGCCAGCTCACCACCGTCAGCGGGGGGCAACAATGAGCAGTTCTTC.